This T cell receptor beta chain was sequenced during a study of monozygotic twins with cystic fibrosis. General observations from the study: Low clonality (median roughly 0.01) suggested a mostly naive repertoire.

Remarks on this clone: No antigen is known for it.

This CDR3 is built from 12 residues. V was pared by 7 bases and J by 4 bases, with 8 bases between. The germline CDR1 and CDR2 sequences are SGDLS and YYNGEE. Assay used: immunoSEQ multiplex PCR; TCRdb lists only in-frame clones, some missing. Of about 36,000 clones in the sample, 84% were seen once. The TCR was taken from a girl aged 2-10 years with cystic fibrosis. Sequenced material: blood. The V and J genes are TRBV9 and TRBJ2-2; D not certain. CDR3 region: CASGVGTGELFF. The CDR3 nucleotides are TGTGCCAGCGGGGTGGGCACCGGGGAGCTGTTTTTT. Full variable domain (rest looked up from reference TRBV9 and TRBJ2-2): DSGVTQTPKHLITATGQRVTLRCSPRSGDLSVYWYQQSLDQGLQFLIQYYNGEERAKGNILERFSAQQFPDLHSELNLSSLELGDSALYFCASGVGTGELFFGEGSRLTVL.